Reported below is one TCR beta chain. The antigen is not known. This record belongs to a study of long-term antiretroviral therapy in people with HIV. The study, taken as a whole, reports: Dominant in the repertoire at all time points were clones expanded before ART. Viral resistance, ART adherence and therapy changes all lacked available data.

The germline gives CDR1 SEHNR, CDR2 FQNEAQ (reference sequence). CDR3 length equals 14 residues. V dropped 1 base and J dropped 0 bases, with 6 bases sitting between them. Survey level was the resolution at which the v3.0 immunoSEQ assay ran. Per-sample TRB depth target: about 35,000-55,000 T-cell genomes. The data were produced by immunoSEQ multiplex PCR, yet TCRdb's version contains in-frame clones alone and is incomplete. Of approximately 33,000 clones in the sample, 80% to 90% were seen once. Sample: unsorted PBMCs, taken 0.4 years before starting antiretroviral therapy. The gene calls are TRBV7-9 and TRBJ1-1; D is ambiguous. The receptor comes from a man between 18 and 29 years old with HIV. The CDR3 nucleotides read TGTGCCAGCAGCTTAGTGTCCATGAACACTGAAGCTTTCTTT. It codes for CASSLVSMNTEAFF.